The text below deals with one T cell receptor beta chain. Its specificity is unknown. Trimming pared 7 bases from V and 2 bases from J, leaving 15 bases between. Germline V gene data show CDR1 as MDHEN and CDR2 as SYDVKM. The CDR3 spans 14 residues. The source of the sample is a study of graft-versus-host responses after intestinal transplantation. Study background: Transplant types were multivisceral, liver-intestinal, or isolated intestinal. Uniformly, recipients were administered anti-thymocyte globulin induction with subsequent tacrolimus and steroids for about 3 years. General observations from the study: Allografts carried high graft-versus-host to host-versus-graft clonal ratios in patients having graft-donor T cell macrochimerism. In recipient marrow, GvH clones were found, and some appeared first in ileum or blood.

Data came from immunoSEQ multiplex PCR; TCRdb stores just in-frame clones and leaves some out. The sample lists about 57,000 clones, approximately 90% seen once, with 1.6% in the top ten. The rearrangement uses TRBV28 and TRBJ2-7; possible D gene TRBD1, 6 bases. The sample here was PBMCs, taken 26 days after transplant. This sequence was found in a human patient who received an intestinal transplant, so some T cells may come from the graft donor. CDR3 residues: CASMNRVTPYEQYF. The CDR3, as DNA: TGTGCCAGCATGAACAGGGTAACCCCCTACGAGCAGTACTTC.